This T cell receptor (beta chain) derives from a study of high-grade serous ovarian cancer treatment subgroups. Study details: Each sample yielded on average about 7,000 unique TCR beta rearrangements from approximately 15,000 reads.

Tumor samples were obtained before definitive surgery or chemotherapy. Sequenced by immunoSEQ multiplex PCR; TCRdb stores in-frame clones only, minus some. The table has around 3,100 clones, 80% seen once. Germline V gives CDR1 SGDLS, CDR2 YYNGEE. V gave up 0 bases and J gave up 3 bases, with 12 bases separating them. This CDR3 spans 15 amino acids. Study-wide findings and caveats: Tumors within one patient showed repertoire similarity of 0.11 to 0.79. TCR relatedness rose with neoantigen level and trended with mutation load.

Concerning this clone: What it binds is not known.

The sequence was collected from a human donor with high-grade serous ovarian cancer. The rearrangement joins TRBV9 to TRBJ2-5; maybe TRBD2 (6 bases). The sample taken for sequencing was tumor tissue. The CDR3 sequence: CASSVGVGGEETQYF. The CDR3 DNA reads TGTGCCAGCAGCGTAGGTGTGGGAGGTGAAGAGACCCAGTACTTC. The whole variable domain, remainder taken from reference TRBV9 and TRBJ2-5, is DSGVTQTPKHLITATGQRVTLRCSPRSGDLSVYWYQQSLDQGLQFLIQYYNGEERAKGNILERFSAQQFPDLHSELNLSSLELGDSALYFCASSVGVGGEETQYFGPGTRLLVL.